This passage covers 14 T cell receptor beta chains from one sample sequenced in a study of CD8+CD57+ T cells in acquired aplastic anemia. Investigators profiled TCR beta VDJ and CDR3 from genomic DNA template. TCRdb processed the reads anew with MiXCR; each CDR3 protein has one entry. The sample consists of around 170,000 distinct CDR3 sequences, around 43% of them appearing once. Patients chosen for sequencing had shown CD8+CD57+ cell expansion by flow cytometry. Sample: sorted CD4+, CD8+, or CD8+CD57+ T cells (not recorded which) from PBMCs. The receptors were sampled from a human donor with aplastic anemia.

The chain recombines TRBV15 with TRBJ2-7; perhaps TRBD1 as D (6 bases). CDR1 is LNHNV, CDR2 YYDKDF, per germline (reference sequence). Trimming left V 4 bases short and J 4 bases short, with 11 bases between. CDR3 size: 13 residues. CDR3 in DNA: TGTGCCACCAGCACTTCGGGGACATACGAGCAGTACTTC. Amino acids: CATSTSGTYEQYF. The full variable domain, in which reference TRBV15 and TRBJ2-7 provide the parts outside the CDR3, is DAMVIQNPRYQVTQFGKPVTLSCSQTLNHNVMYWYQQKSSQAPKLLFHYYDKDFNNEADTPDNFQSRRPNTSFCFLDIRSPGLGDTAMYLCATSTSGTYEQYFGPGTRLTVT.

V is TRBV7-9 and J is TRBJ2-7, with 10 positions matching TRBD1. The DNA end is a closer match to TRBJ2-5, so the J assignment may be wrong. From germline, CDR1 is SEHNR and CDR2 FQNEAQ (reference sequence). The CDR3 totals 15 residues. CDR3 coding DNA: TGTGCCAGCAGCTTATCGGGACAGGGGCTAGGGACCCAGTACTTC. This sequence encodes CASSLSGQGLGTQYF.

This clonotype was detected many times. The chain joins TRBV5-6 to TRBJ1-4, with D hard to call. Germline CDR1 SGHDT, CDR2 YYEEEE. The CDR3 is made up of 14 amino acids. Trimming left V 0 bases short and J 4 bases short, with 7 bases between. CDR3 sequence reads: CASSLGGLNEKLFF. In DNA, the CDR3 is TGTGCCAGCAGCTTGGGAGGGCTTAATGAAAAACTGTTTTTT.

This chain links TRBV7-9 with TRBJ1-2; D is unresolved. The V gene lost 2 bases and the J gene lost 13 bases, with 14 bases spanning the gap. The CDR3 runs to 12 residues. Germline CDR1 is SEHNR and CDR2 is FQNEAQ (reference sequence). CDR3 nucleotides: TGTGCCAGCAGCTTACAGTCTCAAACGCGCACCTTC. Protein sequence: CASSLQSQTRTF. The full variable domain, rest sourced from reference TRBV7-9 and TRBJ1-2, is DTGVSQNPRHKITKRGQNVTFRCDPISEHNRLYWYRQTLGQGPEFLTYFQNEAQLEKSRLLSDRFSAERPKGSFSTLEIQRTEQGDSAMYLCASSLQSQTRTFGSGTRLTVV.

CDR3 sequence (DNA): TGTGCCAGCAGCTTAGCAGGGGGAATGAGCAATCAGCCCCAGCATTTT. It codes for CASSLAGGMSNQPQHF. V usage is TRBV11-1 and J usage is TRBJ1-5, with D maybe TRBD1 (6 bases). Trimming took 0 bases from V and 1 from J, leaving 10 bases between them. This CDR3 has 16 amino acids. From germline, CDR1 is SGHAT and CDR2 FQDESV (reference sequence).

Many counts were recorded for this clonotype. The chain couples TRBV29-1 to TRBJ2-3; D remains ambiguous. Germline V gene lookup returns CDR1 SQVTM and CDR2 ANQGSEA. Between the trimmed V and J ends, which lost 7 bases and 1 base, there was a span of 15 bases. This CDR3 contains 14 residues. This chain's CDR3 is CSALPGGRTDTQYF. The CDR3 coding sequence is TGCAGCGCGCTCCCGGGCGGACGCACAGATACGCAGTATTTT.

This clonotype was seen ten or more times. The CDR3 loop reads CASSPLGQGRNEQFF. The CDR3 DNA sequence: TGTGCCAGCAGCCCCCTCGGACAGGGCCGCAATGAGCAGTTCTTC. This chain joins TRBV5-6 and TRBJ2-1; 8 bases line up with TRBD1. Germline CDR1 SGHDT, CDR2 YYEEEE. This CDR3 is built from 15 residues. The J segment lost 6 bases and the V segment lost 4 bases, leaving 9 bases of the junction unmatched.

The rearrangement uses TRBV6-1 and TRBJ1-1; TRBD1 matches at 11 bases. This CDR3 is 12 amino acids long. Losses at the gene ends were 5 bases for V and 10 bases for J; bases not matched to a gene: 3. Germline CDR1 reads MNHNS; CDR2 reads SASEGT. The CDR3 sequence is CASSLGTGGAFF. CDR3 in DNA: TGTGCCAGCAGTCTCGGGACAGGGGGAGCTTTCTTT.

This chain uses TRBV6-2 or TRBV6-3 with TRBJ2-5; 7 bases align to TRBD2. Losses at the gene ends were 0 bases for V and 5 bases for J; bases not matched to a gene: 21. CDR1 is MNHEY and CDR2 is SVGEGT in the germline V gene. The CDR3 runs 20 residues. CDR3 DNA sequence: TGTGCCAGCAGTTACTCGGCTCCTGGGGGGGACTTGGTGGAACTGGAGACCCAGTACTTC. It translates to CASSYSAPGGDLVELETQYF.

The J gene is TRBJ1-6, the V gene TRBV20-1, with D possibly being TRBD1 (6 bases). CDR3 length: 14 amino acids. Germline-derived CDR1 and CDR2 are DFQATT and SNEGSKA (reference sequence). With 3 bases removed from V and 5 bases from J, the gap between germline ends came to 11 bases. The CDR3 reads CSASWDTDNSPLHF. In nucleotides, the CDR3 is TGCAGTGCTAGTTGGGACACCGATAATTCACCCCTCCACTTT.

This rearrangement joins TRBV20-1 to TRBJ2-5, with 8 positions matching TRBD2. Trimming removed 5 bases from V and 4 bases from J; junction bases left unmatched: 6. The germline V gene has CDR1 DFQATT and CDR2 SNEGSKA (reference sequence). The CDR3 has 13 amino acids. The CDR3 region has the DNA TGCAGTGCTGCTACTAGCGGTAGAGAGACCCAGTACTTC. Residues: CSAATSGRETQYF.

The J gene is TRBJ2-7, the V gene TRBV29-1; D unclear. Germline V CDR1 and CDR2: SQVTM, ANQGSEA. The CDR3 has 13 residues. V shed 1 base and J shed 2 bases, with 9 bases lying between them. The CDR3 here is CSVEGGLAYEQYF. CDR3 coding DNA: TGCAGCGTTGAAGGAGGCCTTGCCTACGAGCAGTACTTC.

This clonotype occurred a few times. The V and J genes are TRBV15 and TRBJ2-1, with D hard to call. Looked up from germline, CDR1 is LNHNV and CDR2 is YYDKDF (reference sequence). This CDR3 contains 13 residues. V dropped 1 base and J dropped 6 bases, with 7 bases sitting between them. CDR3 amino acids: CATSRGSANEQFF. CDR3 DNA sequence: TGTGCCACCAGCAGAGGGAGCGCCAATGAGCAGTTCTTC.

The rearrangement uses TRBV19 and TRBJ1-5; unclear D gene. The CDR3 covers 13 residues. Trimming took off 2 bases at V and 7 bases at J, with 9 bases between the two ends. Germline V gives CDR1 LNHDA, CDR2 SQIVND (reference sequence). The CDR3 reads CASSISNGQPQHF. The DNA for the CDR3 is TGTGCCAGTAGTATATCCAACGGCCAGCCCCAGCATTTT. Using reference TRBV19 and TRBJ1-5 for the parts outside the CDR3, the full variable domain is DGGITQSPKYLFRKEGQNVTLSCEQNLNHDAMYWYRQDPGQGLRLIYYSQIVNDFQKGDIAEGYSVSREKKESFPLTVTSAQKNPTAFYLCASSISNGQPQHFGDGTRLSIL.